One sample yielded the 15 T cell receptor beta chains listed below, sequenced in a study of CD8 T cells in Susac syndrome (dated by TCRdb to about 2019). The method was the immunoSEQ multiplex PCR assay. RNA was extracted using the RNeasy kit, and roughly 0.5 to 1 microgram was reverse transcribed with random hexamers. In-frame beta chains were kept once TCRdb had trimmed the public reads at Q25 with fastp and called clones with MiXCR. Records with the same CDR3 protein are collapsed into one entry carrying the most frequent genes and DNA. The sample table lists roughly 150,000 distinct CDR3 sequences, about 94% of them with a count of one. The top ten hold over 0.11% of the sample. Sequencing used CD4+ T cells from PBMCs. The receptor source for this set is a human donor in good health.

The CDR3, as DNA: TGCGCCAGCAGTCGGGACAGGGTCACTGAAGCTTTCTTT. It yields the protein CASSRDRVTEAFF. The chain carries TRBV10-1 and TRBJ1-1; the match to TRBD1 covers 9 bases. With V trimmed by 5 bases and J by 4 bases, 2 bases remained unmatched. The germline CDR1 and CDR2 sequences are WNHNN and SYGVQD (reference sequence). The CDR3 contains 13 residues.

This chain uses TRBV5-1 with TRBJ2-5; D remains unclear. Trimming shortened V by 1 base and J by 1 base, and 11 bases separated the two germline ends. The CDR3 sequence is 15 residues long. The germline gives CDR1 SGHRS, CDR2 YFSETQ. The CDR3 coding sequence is TGCGCCAGCAGCTTGATGCCGGGCAGCCAAGAGACCCAGTACTTC. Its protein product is CASSLMPGSQETQYF. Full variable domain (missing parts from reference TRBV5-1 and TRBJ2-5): KAGVTQTPRYLIKTRGQQVTLSCSPISGHRSVSWYQQTPGQGLQFLFEYFSETQRNKGNFPGRFSGRQFSNSRSEMNVSTLELGDSALYLCASSLMPGSQETQYFGPGTRLLVL.

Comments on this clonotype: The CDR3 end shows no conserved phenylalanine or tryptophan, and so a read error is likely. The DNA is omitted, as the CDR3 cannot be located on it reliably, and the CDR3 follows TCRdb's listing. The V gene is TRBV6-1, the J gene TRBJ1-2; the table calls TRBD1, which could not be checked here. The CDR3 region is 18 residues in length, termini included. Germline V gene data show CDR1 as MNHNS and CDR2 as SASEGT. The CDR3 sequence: CASSEARDGPGGLKWPPV.

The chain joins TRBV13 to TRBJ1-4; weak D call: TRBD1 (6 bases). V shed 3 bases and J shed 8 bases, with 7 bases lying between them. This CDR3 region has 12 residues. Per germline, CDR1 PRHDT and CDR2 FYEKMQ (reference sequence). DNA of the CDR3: TGTGCCAGCAGCTTCAGGGGAGAAAAACTGTTTTTT. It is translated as CASSFRGEKLFF.

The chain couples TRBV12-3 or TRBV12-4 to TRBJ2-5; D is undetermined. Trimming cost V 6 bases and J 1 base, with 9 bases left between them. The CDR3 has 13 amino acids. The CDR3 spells CASRLQVQETQYF. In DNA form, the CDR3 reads TGTGCCAGCAGGTTGCAGGTCCAAGAGACCCAGTACTTC.

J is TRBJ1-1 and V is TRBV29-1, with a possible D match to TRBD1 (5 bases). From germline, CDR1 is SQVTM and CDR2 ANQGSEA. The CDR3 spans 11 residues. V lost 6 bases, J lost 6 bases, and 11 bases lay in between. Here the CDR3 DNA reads TGCAGCGTGTGGGGGGGATCTGAAGCTTTCTTT. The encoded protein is CSVWGGSEAFF.

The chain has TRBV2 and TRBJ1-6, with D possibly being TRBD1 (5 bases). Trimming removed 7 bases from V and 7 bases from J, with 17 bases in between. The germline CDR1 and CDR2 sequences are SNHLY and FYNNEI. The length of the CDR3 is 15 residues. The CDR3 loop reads CASTLDNPGNSPLHF. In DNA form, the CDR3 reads TGTGCCAGCACCTTGGACAACCCGGGAAATTCACCCCTCCACTTT.

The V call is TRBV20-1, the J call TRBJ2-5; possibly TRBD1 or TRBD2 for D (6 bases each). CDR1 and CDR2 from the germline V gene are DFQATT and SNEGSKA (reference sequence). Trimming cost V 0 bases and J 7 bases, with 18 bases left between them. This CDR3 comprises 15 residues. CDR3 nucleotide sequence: TGCAGTGCTAGAGATGTAAGGGGGGCCCTACGGACCCAGTACTTC. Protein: CSARDVRGALRTQYF.

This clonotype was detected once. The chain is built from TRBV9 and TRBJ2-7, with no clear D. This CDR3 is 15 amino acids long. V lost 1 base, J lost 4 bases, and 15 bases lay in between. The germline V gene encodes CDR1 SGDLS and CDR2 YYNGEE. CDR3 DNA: TGTGCCAGCAGCGTATACCCGGGCGTTGGATACGAGCAGTACTTC. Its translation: CASSVYPGVGYEQYF.

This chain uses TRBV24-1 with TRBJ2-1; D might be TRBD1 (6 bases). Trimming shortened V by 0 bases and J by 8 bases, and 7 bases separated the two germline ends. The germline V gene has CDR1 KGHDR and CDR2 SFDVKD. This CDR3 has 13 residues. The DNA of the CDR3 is TGTGCCACCAGTGATTTGGGGGGCCATGAGCAGTTCTTC. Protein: CATSDLGGHEQFF.

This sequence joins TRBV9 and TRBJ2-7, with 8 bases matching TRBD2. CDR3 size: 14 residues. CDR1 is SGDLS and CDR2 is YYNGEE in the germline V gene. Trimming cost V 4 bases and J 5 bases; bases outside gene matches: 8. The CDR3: CASSPGGAYHEQYF. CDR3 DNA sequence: TGTGCCAGCAGCCCCGGGGGGGCTTATCACGAGCAGTACTTC.

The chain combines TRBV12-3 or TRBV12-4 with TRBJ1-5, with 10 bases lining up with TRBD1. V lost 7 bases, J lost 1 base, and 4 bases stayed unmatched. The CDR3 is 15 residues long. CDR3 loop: CASTRQGASNQPQHF. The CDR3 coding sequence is TGTGCCAGCACCAGACAGGGGGCAAGCAATCAGCCCCAGCATTTT.

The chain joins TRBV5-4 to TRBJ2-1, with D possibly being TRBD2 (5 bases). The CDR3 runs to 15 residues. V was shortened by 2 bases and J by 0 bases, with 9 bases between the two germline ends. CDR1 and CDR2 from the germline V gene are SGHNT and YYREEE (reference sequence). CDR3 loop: CASSFERGSYNEQFF. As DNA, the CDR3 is TGTGCCAGCAGCTTCGAACGGGGCTCCTACAATGAGCAGTTCTTC.

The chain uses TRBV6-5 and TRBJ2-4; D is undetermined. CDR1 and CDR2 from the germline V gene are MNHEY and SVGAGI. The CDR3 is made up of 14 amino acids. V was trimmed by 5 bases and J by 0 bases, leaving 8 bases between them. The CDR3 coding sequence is TGTGCCAGCAGTCCCTACTTAGCCAAAAACATTCAGTACTTC. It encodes CASSPYLAKNIQYF.

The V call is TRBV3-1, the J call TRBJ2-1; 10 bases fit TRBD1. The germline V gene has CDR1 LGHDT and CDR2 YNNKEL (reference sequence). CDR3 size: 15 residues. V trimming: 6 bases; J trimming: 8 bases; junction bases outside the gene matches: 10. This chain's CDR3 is CASRVRDRGMYEQFF. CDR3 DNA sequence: TGTGCCAGCAGAGTTAGGGACAGGGGTATGTATGAGCAGTTCTTC.